Below, 17 T cell receptor beta chains from the same sample are listed, as sequenced in a study of T cells after yellow fever vaccination. TCRdb processed the 5' RACE reads anew with MiXCR; each CDR3 protein has one entry. This sample carries about 360,000 distinct CDR3 sequences, 6.2% of them seen once, and the ten largest clones take 15%. The input for sequencing was PBMCs, taken 5 days after the yellow fever booster vaccination. The source is a man in his thirties or forties who received the YFV17D yellow fever vaccine.

The chain joins TRBV19 to TRBJ2-5, with D perhaps assigned TRBD1 or TRBD2 (5 bases each). Germline CDR1 LNHDA, CDR2 SQIVND (reference sequence). The CDR3 contains 13 residues. The V and J ends lost 3 bases and 5 bases respectively, with 10 bases between them. CDR3 coding DNA: TGTGCCAGTAGTATGTGGGGGTCGGAGACCCAGTACTTC. Translated: CASSMWGSETQYF.

This clonotype was counted only a few times. This rearrangement joins TRBV5-1 to TRBJ2-2; 11 nucleotides match TRBD2. Germline lookup yields CDR1 SGHRS and CDR2 YFSETQ. V dropped 4 bases and J dropped 6; count of bases not matched to a gene: 11. The CDR3 sequence is 17 residues long. The CDR3 reads CASSRMNLAGGAGELFF. CDR3 in DNA: TGCGCCAGCAGCCGCATGAACCTAGCGGGAGGTGCCGGGGAGCTGTTTTTT.

This clonotype was observed at least ten times. The V gene is TRBV5-1, the J gene TRBJ2-7; 9 nucleotides match TRBD1. The CDR3 runs to 15 residues. Germline CDR1 is SGHRS and CDR2 is YFSETQ. The V and J ends lost 6 bases and 6 bases, in that order; junction bases with no gene match: 13. As DNA, the CDR3 is TGCGCCAGCACCCCCCTCCCCACAGGGGGCGCCGAGCAGTACTTC. It encodes CASTPLPTGGAEQYF.

The J gene is TRBJ2-1, the V gene TRBV20-1; D not resolved. The V gene lost 1 base and the J gene lost 8 bases, with 6 bases spanning the gap. This CDR3 has 11 amino acids. Germline loops: CDR1 DFQATT, CDR2 SNEGSKA (reference sequence). The CDR3 DNA sequence: TGCAGTGCTAGAGTAGTGGATGAGCAGTTCTTC. This codes for CSARVVDEQFF.

This clonotype has a count of ten or more. V gene TRBV9 combines with J gene TRBJ2-7; D may be TRBD2 (5 bases). The germline V gene encodes CDR1 SGDLS and CDR2 YYNGEE. The CDR3 runs 14 residues. Trimming left V 5 bases short and J 5 bases short, with 17 bases between. The DNA for the CDR3 is TGTGCCAGCAGTCGAGGACTGCCCGGGGACGAGCAGTACTTC. It translates to CASSRGLPGDEQYF.

This clonotype was detected only once. The V and J genes are TRBV20-1 and TRBJ2-1; D is undetermined. CDR3 length equals 13 residues. Germline assignment: CDR1 DFQATT and CDR2 SNEGSKA (reference sequence). Trimming left V 4 bases short and J 8 bases short, with 15 bases between. CDR3 in amino acids: CSATHTSVYEQFF. The CDR3 DNA sequence: TGCAGTGCTACCCATACGAGCGTGTATGAGCAGTTCTTC.

The rearrangement uses TRBV6-1 and TRBJ2-3; 9 bases match TRBD1. CDR1 MNHNS and CDR2 SASEGT come from the germline V gene. This CDR3 is built from 15 residues. With V trimmed by 5 bases and J by 1 base, 4 bases remained unmatched. The CDR3 loop reads CASSLWDRGTDTQYF. DNA of the CDR3: TGTGCCAGCAGTCTTTGGGACAGGGGCACAGATACGCAGTATTTT.

The chain is built from TRBV7-3 and TRBJ2-1, with 13 bases aligning to TRBD2. There are 15 residues in the CDR3. Per the germline V gene, CDR1 is SGHTA and CDR2 is FQGTGA. The J segment lost 9 bases and the V segment lost 5 bases, leaving 7 bases of the junction unmatched. The DNA of the CDR3 is TGTGCCAGCAGCCCCGGACTAGCGGGAGTGGGTGAGCAGTTCTTC. Amino acids: CASSPGLAGVGEQFF.

The chain employs TRBV6-1 and TRBJ2-7; D might be TRBD1 (6 bases). This CDR3 comprises 13 residues. CDR1 and CDR2 (germline): MNHNS, SASEGT. V was trimmed by 6 bases and J by 5 bases, leaving 14 bases between them. In nucleotides, the CDR3 is TGTGCCAGCAGCTCTGGGGGCCTGGACGAGCAGTACTTC. It translates to CASSSGGLDEQYF.

V and J are TRBV7-2 and TRBJ1-1; the D is unclear. Trimming pared 3 bases from V and 4 bases from J, leaving 9 bases between. Germline lookup yields CDR1 SGHTA and CDR2 FQGNSA. The CDR3 totals 13 residues. The CDR3 region is CASSFRMGTEAFF. CDR3 DNA sequence: TGTGCCAGCAGCTTTCGGATGGGCACTGAAGCTTTCTTT.

This rearrangement joins TRBV20-1 to TRBJ2-7, with D tentatively TRBD1 (6 bases). V was cut by 6 bases and J by 2 bases, with 20 bases left in between. The germline V gene has CDR1 DFQATT and CDR2 SNEGSKA (reference sequence). The length of the CDR3 is 15 residues. Here the CDR3 DNA reads TGCAGTGCCCCAGGGGCGGGCGGAGCACCCTACGAGCAGTACTTC. As protein: CSAPGAGGAPYEQYF.

This rearrangement joins TRBV19 to TRBJ2-7; D is unclear. In germline, CDR1 is LNHDA, CDR2 SQIVND (reference sequence). Trimming pared 5 bases from V and 3 bases from J, leaving 8 bases between. The length of the CDR3 is 12 residues. DNA of the CDR3: TGTGCCAGTAGTCGTCATTTCTACGAGCAGTACTTC. The encoded protein is CASSRHFYEQYF.

This clonotype was observed many times. This rearrangement joins TRBV7-9 to TRBJ2-1; 13 positions agree with TRBD2. This CDR3 contains 15 residues. J gave up 4 bases and V 5 bases, and 2 bases lay outside the gene matches. The germline V gene has CDR1 SEHNR and CDR2 FQNEAQ (reference sequence). CDR3 region: CASSILAGGYNEQFF. CDR3 nucleotide sequence: TGTGCCAGCAGCATACTAGCGGGAGGGTACAATGAGCAGTTCTTC.

This clonotype has a handful of counts. The rearrangement links TRBV5-4 to TRBJ2-7; the match to TRBD1 covers 8 bases. The CDR3 is made up of 13 amino acids. Germline V CDR1 and CDR2: SGHNT, YYREEE (reference sequence). V was clipped by 6 bases and J by 7 bases; unmatched bases: 9. The CDR3 loop reads CASTRQGSGEQYF. CDR3 nucleotide sequence: TGTGCCAGCACAAGACAGGGGTCGGGTGAGCAGTACTTC.

Many counts were recorded for this clonotype. This rearrangement joins TRBV7-2 to TRBJ2-5; D gene ambiguous. Trimming shortened V by 0 bases and J by 1 base, and 9 bases separated the two germline ends. This CDR3 contains 15 residues. Germline CDR1 is SGHTA and CDR2 is FQGNSA. The CDR3 loop is CASSLAPWSQETQYF. Written as DNA, the CDR3 is TGTGCCAGCAGCTTAGCGCCGTGGTCCCAAGAGACCCAGTACTTC.

This clonotype has more than one count but fewer than ten. The chain combines TRBV5-5 with TRBJ2-1, with 7 positions matching TRBD2. The germline gives CDR1 SGHKS, CDR2 YYEKEE (reference sequence). CDR3 size: 15 residues. J lost 10 bases, V lost 0 bases, and 10 bases had no gene match. CDR3 nucleotides: TGTGCCAGCAGCTTGGACCCTAATCGGGGAGGGGAGCAGTTCTTC. It is translated as CASSLDPNRGGEQFF.

Ten or more counts support this clonotype. This chain joins TRBV20-1 and TRBJ1-6; weak D call: TRBD1 (5 bases). The CDR3 is 15 residues long. The V and J ends lost 0 bases and 5 bases respectively, with 11 bases between them. Germline CDR1 is DFQATT and CDR2 is SNEGSKA (reference sequence). The CDR3 nucleotides read TGCAGTGCTAGAGATCCCCAGGGAAATAATTCACCCCTCCACTTT. Protein product: CSARDPQGNNSPLHF.